This T cell receptor beta chain was documented in a study of a mutant IDH1 vaccine in newly diagnosed glioma. About the study: Treatment recipients were roughly 62% male and roughly 38% female, and their mean age was roughly 44 years. Study-level findings and limits: Less than 95% of patients showed vaccine-induced immune responses across multiple MHC alleles.

Turning to this clone: Its antigen remains unknown.

Repertoires were generated with immunoSEQ multiplex PCR, while TCRdb's copy carries only in-frame clones and drops some. This table holds roughly 51,000 clones, around 85% found once. V lost 10 bases and J 0 bases, leaving 12 bases between the germline ends. Germline V lookup: CDR1 MNHNS, CDR2 SASEGT. This CDR3 comprises 13 residues. Time point here: week 35, safety follow-up. Alongside topical imiquimod, each dose of vaccine comprised 300 ug of mutant IDH1 20-mer peptide. Patients received eight vaccinations in weeks 1, 3, 5, 7, 11, 15, 19, 23. New IDH1-mutant, ATRX-lost WHO grade 3 or 4 astrocytomas occurred in donors.

The V call is TRBV6-1, the J call TRBJ1-1; tentative D call: TRBD1 (6 bases). The source of this sequence is a man aged 35 to 55 with glioma. The material sequenced was PBMCs, taken from a glioma patient whose treatment included an IDH1 peptide vaccine. CDR3 amino acids: CATPRTVNTEAFF. The CDR3, as DNA: TGTGCCACCCCAAGGACAGTGAACACTGAAGCTTTCTTT.